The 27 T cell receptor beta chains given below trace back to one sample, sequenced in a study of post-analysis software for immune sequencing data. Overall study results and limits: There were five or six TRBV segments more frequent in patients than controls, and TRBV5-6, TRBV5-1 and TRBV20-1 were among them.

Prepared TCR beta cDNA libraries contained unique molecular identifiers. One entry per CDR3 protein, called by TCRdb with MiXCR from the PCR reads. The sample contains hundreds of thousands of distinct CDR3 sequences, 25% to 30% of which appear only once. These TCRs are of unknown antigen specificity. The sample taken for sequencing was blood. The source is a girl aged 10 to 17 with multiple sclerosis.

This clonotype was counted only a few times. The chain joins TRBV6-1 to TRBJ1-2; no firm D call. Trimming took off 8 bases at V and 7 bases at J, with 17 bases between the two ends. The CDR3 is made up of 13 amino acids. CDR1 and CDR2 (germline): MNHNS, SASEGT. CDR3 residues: CASLGMGARGYTF. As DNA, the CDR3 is TGTGCCAGCCTGGGCATGGGCGCACGTGGCTACACCTTC.

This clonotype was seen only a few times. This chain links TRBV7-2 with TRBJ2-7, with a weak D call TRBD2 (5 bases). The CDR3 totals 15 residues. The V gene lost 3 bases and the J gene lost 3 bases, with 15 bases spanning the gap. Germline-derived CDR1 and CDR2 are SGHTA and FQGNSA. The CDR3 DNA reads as TGTGCCAGCAGCTTTGGGAGTCAGCCAGACTACGAGCAGTACTTC. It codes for CASSFGSQPDYEQYF.

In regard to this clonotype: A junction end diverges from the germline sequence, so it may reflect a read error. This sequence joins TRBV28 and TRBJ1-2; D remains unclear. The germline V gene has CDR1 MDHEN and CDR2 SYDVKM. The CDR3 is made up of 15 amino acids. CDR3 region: CAGSPPAAHPYGYTF. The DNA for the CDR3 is TGTGCCGGCAGTCCCCCGGCAGCCCACCCCTATGGCTACACCTTC.

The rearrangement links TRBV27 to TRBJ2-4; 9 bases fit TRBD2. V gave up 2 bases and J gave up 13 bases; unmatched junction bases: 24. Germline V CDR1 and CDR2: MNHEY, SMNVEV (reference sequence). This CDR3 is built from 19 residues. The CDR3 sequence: CASSLRSQAARTSELEQYF. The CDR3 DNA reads TGTGCCAGCAGTTTAAGGTCCCAGGCGGCTCGGACTAGCGAGTTGGAGCAGTACTTC.

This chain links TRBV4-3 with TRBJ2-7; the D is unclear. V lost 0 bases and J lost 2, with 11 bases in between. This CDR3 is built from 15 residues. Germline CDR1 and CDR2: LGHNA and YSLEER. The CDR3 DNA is TGCGCCAGCAGCCAAGAGTCGTGGTCGACCTACGAGCAGTACTTC. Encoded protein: CASSQESWSTYEQYF.

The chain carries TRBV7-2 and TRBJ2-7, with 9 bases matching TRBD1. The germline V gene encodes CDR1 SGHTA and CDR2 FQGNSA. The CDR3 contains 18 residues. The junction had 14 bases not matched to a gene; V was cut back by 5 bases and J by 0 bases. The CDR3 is CASSPALHRDRASYEQYF. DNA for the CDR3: TGTGCCAGCAGCCCAGCCCTCCACCGGGACAGGGCCTCCTACGAGCAGTACTTC. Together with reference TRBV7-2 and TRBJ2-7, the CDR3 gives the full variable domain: GAGVSQSPSNKVTEKGKDVELRCDPISGHTALYWYRQSLGQGLEFLIYFQGNSAPDKSGLPSDRFSAERTGGSVSTLTIQRTQQEDSAVYLCASSPALHRDRASYEQYFGPGTRLTVT.

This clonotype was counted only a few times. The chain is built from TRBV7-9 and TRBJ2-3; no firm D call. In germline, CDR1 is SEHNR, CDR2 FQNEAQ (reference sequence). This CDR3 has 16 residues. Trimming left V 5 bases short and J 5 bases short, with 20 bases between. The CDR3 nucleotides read TGTGCCAGCAGCCCATATCCGGCCCCACCCGGAGATACGCAGTATTTT. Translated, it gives CASSPYPAPPGDTQYF.

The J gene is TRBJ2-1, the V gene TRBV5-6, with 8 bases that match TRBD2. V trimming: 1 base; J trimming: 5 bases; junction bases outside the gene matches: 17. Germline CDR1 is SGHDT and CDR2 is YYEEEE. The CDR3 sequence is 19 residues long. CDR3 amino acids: CASSLKLDLGLAYDNEQFF. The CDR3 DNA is TGTGCCAGCAGCTTGAAATTGGACCTCGGACTAGCTTACGACAATGAGCAGTTCTTC.

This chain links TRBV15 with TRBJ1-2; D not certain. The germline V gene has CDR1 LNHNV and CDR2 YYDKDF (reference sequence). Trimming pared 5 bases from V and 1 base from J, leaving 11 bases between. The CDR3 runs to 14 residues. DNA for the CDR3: TGTGCCACCAGCGTCGGGGTATATAACTATGGCTACACCTTC. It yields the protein CATSVGVYNYGYTF.

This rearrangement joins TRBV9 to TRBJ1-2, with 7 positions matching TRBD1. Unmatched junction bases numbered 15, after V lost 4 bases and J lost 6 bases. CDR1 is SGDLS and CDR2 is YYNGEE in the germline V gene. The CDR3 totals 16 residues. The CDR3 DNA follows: TGTGCCAGCAGCTCCGGACACAGGGGATGGAAGGATGGCTACACCTTC. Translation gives CASSSGHRGWKDGYTF.

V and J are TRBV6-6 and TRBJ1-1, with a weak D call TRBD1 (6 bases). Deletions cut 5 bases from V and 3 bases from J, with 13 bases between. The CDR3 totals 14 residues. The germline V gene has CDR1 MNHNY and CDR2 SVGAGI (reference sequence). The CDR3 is CASSQQGGDTEAFF. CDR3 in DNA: TGTGCCAGCAGTCAACAAGGGGGAGACACTGAAGCTTTCTTT.

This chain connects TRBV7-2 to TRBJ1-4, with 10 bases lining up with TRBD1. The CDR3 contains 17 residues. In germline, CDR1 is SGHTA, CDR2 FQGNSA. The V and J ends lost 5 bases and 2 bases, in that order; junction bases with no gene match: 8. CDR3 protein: CASSIGQGVWTNEKLFF. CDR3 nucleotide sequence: TGTGCCAGCAGCATTGGACAGGGGGTATGGACTAATGAAAAACTGTTTTTT.

CDR3 region: CASSLGDRDSQETQYF. Written as DNA, the CDR3 is TGTGCCAGCAGCTTAGGCGATCGGGACAGCCAAGAGACCCAGTACTTC. The V gene is TRBV7-9, the J gene TRBJ2-5; TRBD1 aligns across 7 bases. Per germline, CDR1 SEHNR and CDR2 FQNEAQ (reference sequence). This CDR3 is built from 16 residues. V lost 1 base and J lost 1; bases outside the gene matches: 6. Based on the CDR3 plus reference TRBV7-9 and TRBJ2-5, the full variable domain is DTGVSQNPRHKITKRGQNVTFRCDPISEHNRLYWYRQTLGQGPEFLTYFQNEAQLEKSRLLSDRFSAERPKGSFSTLEIQRTEQGDSAMYLCASSLGDRDSQETQYFGPGTRLLVL.

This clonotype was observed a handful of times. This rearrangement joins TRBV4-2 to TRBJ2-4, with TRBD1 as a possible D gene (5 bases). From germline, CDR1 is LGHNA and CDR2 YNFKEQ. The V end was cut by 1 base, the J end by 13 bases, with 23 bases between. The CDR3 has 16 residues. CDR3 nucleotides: TGTGCCAGCAGCCAAGGCACAGGCTCCTCTTCACGTGAGCAGTACTTC. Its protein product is CASSQGTGSSSREQYF.

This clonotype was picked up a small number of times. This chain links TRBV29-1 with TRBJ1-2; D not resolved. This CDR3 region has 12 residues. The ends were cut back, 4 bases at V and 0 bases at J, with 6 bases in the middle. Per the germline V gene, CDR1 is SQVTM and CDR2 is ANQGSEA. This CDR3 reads CSVALANYGYTF. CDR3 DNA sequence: TGCAGCGTTGCATTGGCTAACTATGGCTACACCTTC.

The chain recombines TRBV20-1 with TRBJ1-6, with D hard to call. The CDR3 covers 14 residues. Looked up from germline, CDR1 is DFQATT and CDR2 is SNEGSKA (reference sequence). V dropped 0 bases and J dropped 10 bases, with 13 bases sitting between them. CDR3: CSARDGSPWSPLHF. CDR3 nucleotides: TGCAGTGCTAGAGATGGTAGCCCCTGGTCACCCCTCCACTTT.

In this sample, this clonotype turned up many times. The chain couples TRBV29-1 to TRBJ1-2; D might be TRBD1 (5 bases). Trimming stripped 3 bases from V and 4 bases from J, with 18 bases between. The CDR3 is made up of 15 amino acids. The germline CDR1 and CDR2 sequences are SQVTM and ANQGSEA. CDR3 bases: TGCAGCGTTGACCGGATTTCGGGACGGATCTATGGCTACACCTTC. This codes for CSVDRISGRIYGYTF.

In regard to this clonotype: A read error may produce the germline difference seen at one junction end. The DNA for the CDR3 is TGCAGTGCTAGTCCAGTAAGGAAGGCCAACGTCCGGACTTTC. It specifies CSASPVRKANVRTF. The chain joins TRBV20-1 to TRBJ2-6; D is unresolved. The germline V gene has CDR1 DFQATT and CDR2 SNEGSKA (reference sequence). This CDR3 comprises 14 residues.

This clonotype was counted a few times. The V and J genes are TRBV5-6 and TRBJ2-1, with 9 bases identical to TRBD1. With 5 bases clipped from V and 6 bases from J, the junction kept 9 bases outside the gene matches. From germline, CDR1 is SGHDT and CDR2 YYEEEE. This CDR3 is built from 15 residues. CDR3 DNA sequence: TGTGCCAGCAGTTCCGGGACAGGGTTTCTCAATGAGCAGTTCTTC. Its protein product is CASSSGTGFLNEQFF.

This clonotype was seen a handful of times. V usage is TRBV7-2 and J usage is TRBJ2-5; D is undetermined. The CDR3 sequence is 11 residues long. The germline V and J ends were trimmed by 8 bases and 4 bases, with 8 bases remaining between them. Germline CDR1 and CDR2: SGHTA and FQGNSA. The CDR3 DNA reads TGTGCCAGCCGCCTTTCAGAGACCCAGTACTTC. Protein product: CASRLSETQYF.

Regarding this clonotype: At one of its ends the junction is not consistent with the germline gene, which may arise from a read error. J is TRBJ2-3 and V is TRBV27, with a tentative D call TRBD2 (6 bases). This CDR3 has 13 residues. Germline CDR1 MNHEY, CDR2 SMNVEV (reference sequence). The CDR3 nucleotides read TGTACCAGCAGTTCGACCTCAGCGGGTACGCAGTATTTT. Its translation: CTSSSTSAGTQYF.

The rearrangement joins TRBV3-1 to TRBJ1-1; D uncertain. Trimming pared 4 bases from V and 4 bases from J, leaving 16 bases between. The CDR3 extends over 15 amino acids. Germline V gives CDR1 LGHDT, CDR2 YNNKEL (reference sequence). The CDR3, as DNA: TGTGCCAGCAGCCCCTTTTTGGCCATGGGCACTGAAGCTTTCTTT. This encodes CASSPFLAMGTEAFF. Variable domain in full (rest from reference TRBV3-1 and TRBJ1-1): DTAVSQTPKYLVTQMGNDKSIKCEQNLGHDTMYWYKQDSKKFLKIMFSYNNKELIINETVPNRFSPKSPDKAHLNLHINSLELGDSAVYFCASSPFLAMGTEAFFGQGTRLTVV.

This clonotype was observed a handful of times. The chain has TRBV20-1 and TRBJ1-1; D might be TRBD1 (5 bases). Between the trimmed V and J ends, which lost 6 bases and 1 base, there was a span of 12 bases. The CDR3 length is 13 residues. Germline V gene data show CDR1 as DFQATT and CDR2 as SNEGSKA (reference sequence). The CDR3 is CSATRDPNTEAFF. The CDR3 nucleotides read TGCAGTGCGACGCGGGACCCGAACACTGAAGCTTTCTTT.

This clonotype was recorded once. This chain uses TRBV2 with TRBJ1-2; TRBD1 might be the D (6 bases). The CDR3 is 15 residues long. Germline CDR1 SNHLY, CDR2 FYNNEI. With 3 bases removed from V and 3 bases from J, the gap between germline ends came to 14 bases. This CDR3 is CASSEPRGGDYGYTF. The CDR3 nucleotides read TGTGCCAGCAGTGAGCCTAGGGGGGGAGACTATGGCTACACCTTC. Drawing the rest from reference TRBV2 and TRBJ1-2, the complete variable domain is EPEVTQTPSHQVTQMGQEVILRCVPISNHLYFYWYRQILGQKVEFLVSFYNNEISEKSEIFDDQFSVERPDGSNFTLKIRSTKLEDSAMYFCASSEPRGGDYGYTFGSGTRLTVV.

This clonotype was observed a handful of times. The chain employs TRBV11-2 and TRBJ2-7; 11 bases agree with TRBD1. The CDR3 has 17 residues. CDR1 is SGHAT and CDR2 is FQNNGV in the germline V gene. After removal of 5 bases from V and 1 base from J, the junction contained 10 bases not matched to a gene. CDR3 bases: TGTGCCAGCAGCCCCGTCCCGGGACAGGGGGGTTCCTACGAGCAGTACTTC. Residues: CASSPVPGQGGSYEQYF.

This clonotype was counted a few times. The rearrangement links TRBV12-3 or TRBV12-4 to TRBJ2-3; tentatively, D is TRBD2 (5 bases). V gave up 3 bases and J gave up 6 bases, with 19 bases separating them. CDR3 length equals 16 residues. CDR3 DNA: TGTGCCAGCAGTTTTCGCAGAGACTACTTATCGGATACGCAGTATTTT. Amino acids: CASSFRRDYLSDTQYF.

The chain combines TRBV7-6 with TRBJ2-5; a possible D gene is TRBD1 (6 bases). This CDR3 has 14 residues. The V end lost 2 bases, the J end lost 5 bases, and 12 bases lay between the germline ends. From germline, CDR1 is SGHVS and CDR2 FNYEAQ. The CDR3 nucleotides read TGTGCCAGCAGCTTAACCAACAGGGCGGAGACCCAGTACTTC. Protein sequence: CASSLTNRAETQYF.